The clone carrying this T cell receptor (beta chain) has at least ten counts. The antigen is unknown. This sample stems from a study of CD8 T cells in ankylosing spondylitis. Germline values: CDR1 SGHRS, CDR2 YFSETQ. The CDR3 sequence is 14 residues long. The J segment lost 4 bases and the V segment lost 3 bases, leaving 4 bases of the junction unmatched. The authors made TCR beta libraries by quantitative 5'-RACE with molecular barcodes. TCRdb passed the 5' RACE reads through MiXCR, listing each CDR3 protein once. Here the sample spans around 490,000 distinct CDR3 sequences, roughly 5.2% being singletons. Notes on the study in general: Several highly homologous variants formed a TCR beta motif that appeared characteristic of ankylosing spondylitis blood.

This TCR derives from a male donor with ankylosing spondylitis. The sequenced sample was blood, either unsorted or a sorted T cell fraction (not recorded which). The V call is TRBV5-1, the J call TRBJ2-1, with 7 bases matching TRBD1. CDR3 sequence (DNA): TGCGCCAGCAGCTCGGGACAGAGGTACAATGAGCAGTTCTTC. Its translation is CASSSGQRYNEQFF.